Listed below are T cell receptor beta chains from one sample, sequenced in a study of T cell responses to AZD1222 COVID-19 vaccine. Generated by immunoSEQ multiplex PCR, the TCRdb table keeps only in-frame clones and is missing some. The sample has more than 85,000 clones; approximately 88% are singletons. Sequencing was performed on peripheral blood, taken on day 0 of AZD1222 vaccination. These receptors were collected from an adult in good health. Both conserved end residues are part of each CDR3. The D gene is left open where the match is weak. Size is stated for part of the rows, as once, few or many counts, or as a class when the clone is expanded.

clone size,D gene,V gene,J gene,CDR3 DNA,CDR3 protein
.,TRBD1,TRBV19,TRBJ1-4,TGTGCCAGTAGTATGGGACAGGGGGTGGCAACTAATGAAAAACTGTTTTTT,CASSMGQGVATNEKLFF
.,.,TRBV2,TRBJ1-5,TGTGCCAGCACGGGGTATAGCAATCAGCCCCAGCATTTT,CASTGYSNQPQHF
.,.,TRBV3-1/TRBV3-2,TRBJ1-6,TGTGCCAGCAGCCAAGCGGGGATCGGTTCACCCCTCCACTTT,CASSQAGIGSPLHF
large,.,TRBV6-1,TRBJ1-5,TGTGCCAGCAGTGAAGCGATAGCCGGGGGCAATAATCAGCCCCAGCATTTT,CASSEAIAGGNNQPQHF
.,.,TRBV28,TRBJ2-2,TGTGCCAGCAGTCCCTGGAAGGGCAAGGGCGGGGAGCTGTTTTTT,CASSPWKGKGGELFF
.,.,TRBV28,TRBJ2-4,TGTGCCAGCAGTCCACCGGGGCAGGGCATTCAGTACTTC,CASSPPGQGIQYF
.,.,TRBV30,TRBJ2-2,TGTGCCTGGAGCCAGGGAGGAGGGTGGACCGGGGAGCTGTTTTTT,CAWSQGGGWTGELFF
.,.,TRBV7-8,TRBJ2-1,TGTGCCAGCAGCTTAGTTGCAGAGATAAGCGGGAATGAGCAGTTCTTC,CASSLVAEISGNEQFF
once,.,TRBV5-5,TRBJ1-1,TGTGCCAGCAGCTTGGACAGGGACACTGAAGCTTTCTTT,CASSLDRDTEAFF
.,.,TRBV19,TRBJ2-3,TGTGCCAGTACGCCATTCAAACCGGTGGGGCTGGAAGTTACGCAGTATTTT,CASTPFKPVGLEVTQYF
.,.,TRBV7-2,TRBJ1-4,TGTGCCAGCAGCGCCCAGGTGTTGGAAAAACTGTTTTTT,CASSAQVLEKLFF
.,.,TRBV18,TRBJ1-5,TGTGCCAGCTCACCGGGGGATGGGTCACCCCAGCATTTT,CASSPGDGSPQHF
.,TRBD1,TRBV9,TRBJ1-2,TGTGCCAGCAGCGGCAAATCGACAGGGGGCCTTGAAGGCTACACCTTC,CASSGKSTGGLEGYTF
.,.,TRBV7-2,TRBJ2-2,TGTGCCAGCAGCCAAGGACTGGGGCGCACCGGGGAGCTGTTTTTT,CASSQGLGRTGELFF
.,.,TRBV6-1,TRBJ2-2,TGTGCCAGCAGTGATGCCCCCCGCACCGGGGAGCTGTTTTTT,CASSDAPRTGELFF
.,.,TRBV2,TRBJ1-2,TGTGCCAGCAGTTCGCACCGGGCCCTCTATGGCTACACCTTC,CASSSHRALYGYTF
.,TRBD2,TRBV9,TRBJ2-3,TGTGCCAGCAGCGTCATAGCGGGAGTGGGAGATACGCAGTATTTT,CASSVIAGVGDTQYF
.,TRBD1,TRBV6-6,TRBJ2-5,TGTGCCAGCAGTTACTATCGGACAGGGGGCGGCGAGACCCAGTACTTC,CASSYYRTGGGETQYF
.,.,TRBV10-3,TRBJ1-4,TGTGCCATCAGTGTGGGGGGACGTGAAAAACTGTTTTTT,CAISVGGREKLFF
.,TRBD1,TRBV7-9,TRBJ2-2,TGTGCCAGCAGCCTAGGACAGGGCTACACCGGGGAGCTGTTTTTT,CASSLGQGYTGELFF
once,.,TRBV11-3,TRBJ2-3,TGTGCCAGCAGCTCCCCGGTGGCACTGAGCACAGATACGCAGTATTTT,CASSSPVALSTDTQYF
few,.,TRBV4-3,TRBJ1-1,TGCGCCAGCAGCCAAGATCAAGCGGGTTTCGGTGAAGCTTTCTTT,CASSQDQAGFGEAFF
.,.,TRBV11-3,TRBJ2-1,TGTGCCAGCAGCTTAGACGGGGCGGGCCCGCAGTTCTTC,CASSLDGAGPQFF
.,.,TRBV11-1,TRBJ1-4,TGTGCCAGCAGCCATGGGACGTTCGCAACTAATGAAAAACTGTTTTTT,CASSHGTFATNEKLFF
.,.,TRBV7-7,TRBJ2-1,TGTGCTAGCAGCTTAGGTGTCTCGGTGGGTGAGCAGTTCTTC,CASSLGVSVGEQFF
.,TRBD1,TRBV19,TRBJ1-5,TGTGCCAGTAGTACACCGGGACAGGGTTATAATCAGCCCCAGCATTTT,CASSTPGQGYNQPQHF
.,.,TRBV7-2,TRBJ1-3,TGTGCCAGCAGCTTTAGGGGCCGCCTTAGCACCATATATTTT,CASSFRGRLSTIYF
.,.,TRBV30,TRBJ1-2,TGTGCCTGGAGGGCGCCTGGACGACTTAACTATGGCTACACCTTC,CAWRAPGRLNYGYTF